Following are 30 T cell receptor beta chains from one sample sequenced in a study of blood T cells in healthy people across ages. Alongside a J-beta primer mix, a sample-barcoded 5' primer served in a second PCR lasting roughly 7 to 12 cycles. TCRdb redid the calling of the 5' RACE reads with MiXCR, one entry per CDR3 protein. This table has more than 900,000 distinct CDR3 sequences, around 27% appearing once. The sample was also linked to a second study, of T cells of mothers and their children.

Sequencing was carried out using blood. The receptors derive from a girl aged 2 to 9 in good health.

This clonotype was counted only a few times. This sequence joins TRBV28 and TRBJ2-3; perhaps TRBD1 as D (6 bases). The CDR3 runs to 14 residues. Trimming took 8 bases from V and 3 from J, leaving 15 bases between them. The germline V gene has CDR1 MDHEN and CDR2 SYDVKM. The CDR3 spells CASARQDVTDTQYF. The CDR3 nucleotides read TGTGCCAGCGCACGACAGGATGTTACAGATACGCAGTATTTT. Based on the CDR3 plus reference TRBV28 and TRBJ2-3, the full variable domain is DVKVTQSSRYLVKRTGEKVFLECVQDMDHENMFWYRQDPGLGLRLIYFSYDVKMKEKGDIPEGYSVSREKKERFSLILESASTNQTSMYLCASARQDVTDTQYFGPGTRLTVL.

The chain joins TRBV7-9 to TRBJ1-2, with D maybe TRBD1 (6 bases). The germline V gene has CDR1 SEHNR and CDR2 FQNEAQ (reference sequence). Trimming removed 7 bases at V and 4 bases at J, with 13 bases between. CDR3 size: 13 residues. The CDR3, as DNA: TGTGCCAGCAAGAGACAGGCCCTCTATGGCTACACCTTC. Residues: CASKRQALYGYTF.

The chain joins TRBV29-1 to TRBJ2-3; D unresolved. Germline lookup yields CDR1 SQVTM and CDR2 ANQGSEA. The CDR3 loop spans 14 amino acids. V lost 6 bases and J 5 bases, leaving 18 bases between the germline ends. CDR3 sequence: CSVNPVVSEDTQYF. DNA for the CDR3: TGCAGCGTAAACCCCGTGGTTTCCGAAGATACGCAGTATTTT.

The rearrangement uses TRBV3-1 and TRBJ2-5; 11 nucleotides match TRBD2. The CDR3 is 16 residues long. Germline V gives CDR1 LGHDT, CDR2 YNNKEL (reference sequence). After removal of 0 bases from V and 4 bases from J, the junction contained 4 bases not matched to a gene. In DNA form, the CDR3 reads TGTGCCAGCAGCCAAGATGTTACTAGCGGGAGAGAGACCCAGTACTTC. Translation gives CASSQDVTSGRETQYF.

The chain combines TRBV2 with TRBJ2-5, with D possibly matching TRBD2 (6 bases). Germline V CDR1 and CDR2: SNHLY, FYNNEI. V shed 5 bases and J shed 5 bases, with 15 bases lying between them. This CDR3 is built from 14 residues. This chain's CDR3 is CASSRELARETQYF. The CDR3 DNA follows: TGTGCCAGCAGTAGGGAACTAGCCAGGGAGACCCAGTACTTC.

This clonotype has more than one count but fewer than ten. This chain joins TRBV20-1 and TRBJ2-5, with a tentative D call TRBD2 (6 bases). The DNA end is more similar to TRBJ2-7, so the J call may be wrong. Germline values: CDR1 DFQATT, CDR2 SNEGSKA (reference sequence). The CDR3 totals 14 residues. CDR3 sequence (DNA): TGCAGTGCTAGAGAGGCCGCGGGATACTACGAGCAGTACTTC. Its protein product is CSAREAAGYYEQYF.

The chain combines TRBV20-1 with TRBJ2-1; 8 positions match TRBD2. The CDR3 runs to 17 residues. V lost 0 bases, J lost 7 bases, and 14 bases stayed unmatched. Germline CDR1 is DFQATT and CDR2 is SNEGSKA (reference sequence). The CDR3 loop reads CSARDRAPSGRRNEQFF. Here the CDR3 DNA reads TGCAGTGCTAGAGATCGAGCCCCAAGCGGGAGACGGAATGAGCAGTTCTTC.

V is TRBV7-2 and J is TRBJ2-3, with 8 bases matching TRBD2. The CDR3 extends over 17 amino acids. V lost 1 base, J lost 5 bases, and 11 bases stayed unmatched. Germline loops: CDR1 SGHTA, CDR2 FQGNSA. The CDR3 sequence: CASSLGVAGTGGDTQYF. DNA for the CDR3: TGTGCCAGCAGCTTAGGGGTAGCGGGAACCGGCGGAGATACGCAGTATTTT.

J is TRBJ2-1 and V is TRBV7-6, with D maybe TRBD1 (5 bases). The germline V gene encodes CDR1 SGHVS and CDR2 FNYEAQ. The CDR3 spans 14 residues. Trimming removed 2 bases at V and 7 bases at J, with 12 bases between. The CDR3 sequence: CASSLWGRPNEQFF. The CDR3 nucleotides are TGTGCCAGCAGCTTATGGGGCAGACCGAATGAGCAGTTCTTC.

This clonotype was seen a few times. The J gene is TRBJ2-3, the V gene TRBV10-2, with a possible D match to TRBD2 (5 bases). Trimming left V 5 bases short and J 1 base short, with 13 bases between. The CDR3 covers 15 residues. CDR1 is WSHSY and CDR2 is SAAADI in the germline V gene. The CDR3 loop is CASSPERKGTDTQYF. DNA for the CDR3: TGCGCCAGCAGTCCTGAGCGGAAGGGCACAGATACGCAGTATTTT.

This chain joins TRBV29-1 and TRBJ2-7; D call uncertain. CDR1 is SQVTM, CDR2 ANQGSEA, per germline. This CDR3 has 13 residues. Trimming removed 1 base at V and 2 bases at J, with 9 bases between. The CDR3 DNA reads as TGCAGCGTTGAAGGCCAGGCGACCTACGAGCAGTACTTC. Amino acid sequence: CSVEGQATYEQYF.

The gene calls are TRBV28 and TRBJ2-5; TRBD1 matches at 7 bases. This CDR3 is 15 amino acids long. Germline CDR1 and CDR2: MDHEN and SYDVKM. The trim removed 0 bases at V and 1 base at J, leaving 2 bases unmatched. The CDR3 loop reads CASSLWGTVQETQYF. The CDR3 DNA follows: TGTGCCAGCAGTTTATGGGGGACAGTCCAAGAGACCCAGTACTTC.

This clonotype showed up just a few times. This chain links TRBV28 with TRBJ1-3, with D maybe TRBD1 (5 bases). The CDR3 has 17 residues. V dropped 3 bases and J dropped 1 base, with 16 bases sitting between them. Germline assignment: CDR1 MDHEN and CDR2 SYDVKM. The CDR3 region has the DNA TGTGCCAGCAGTTTCCATGAGGGGCGGGGGTCTGGAAACACCATATATTTT. The encoded protein is CASSFHEGRGSGNTIYF. The full variable domain, its missing parts supplied by reference TRBV28 and TRBJ1-3, is DVKVTQSSRYLVKRTGEKVFLECVQDMDHENMFWYRQDPGLGLRLIYFSYDVKMKEKGDIPEGYSVSREKKERFSLILESASTNQTSMYLCASSFHEGRGSGNTIYFGEGSWLTVV.

This sequence joins TRBV5-1 and TRBJ2-3; TRBD2 matches at 7 bases. The CDR3 contains 15 residues. Per germline, CDR1 SGHRS and CDR2 YFSETQ. V lost 4 bases to trimming and J lost 10 bases; unmatched junction nucleotides: 15. The DNA of the CDR3 is TGCGCCAGCAGCCCAAGCGGGACCACCCTCTATCCGCAGTATTTT. It translates to CASSPSGTTLYPQYF.

In its sample, this clonotype was seen a few times. The gene calls are TRBV7-3 and TRBJ2-5, with 9 nucleotides matching TRBD2. The better agreement between TRBJ2-1 and the DNA end casts doubt on the J call. This CDR3 contains 15 residues. In germline, CDR1 is SGHTA, CDR2 FQGTGA. As DNA, the CDR3 is TGTGCCAGCAGCCCCTATGGGACTAGCTTCCAAGAGCAGTTCTTC. Translation: CASSPYGTSFQEQFF.

This clonotype was recorded a few times. The CDR3 region is CASSPRAGGAGNEQFF. In nucleotides, the CDR3 is TGTGCCAGCAGCCCACGAGCGGGAGGGGCTGGGAATGAGCAGTTCTTC. The rearrangement uses TRBV9 and TRBJ2-1; 10 positions match TRBD2. CDR3 size: 16 residues. The junction had 11 bases not matched to a gene; V was cut back by 4 bases and J by 7 bases. Per germline, CDR1 SGDLS and CDR2 YYNGEE.

The V gene is TRBV7-2, the J gene TRBJ2-1; D is tentatively TRBD1 or TRBD2 (7 bases each). Germline V gene lookup returns CDR1 SGHTA and CDR2 FQGNSA. V lost 5 bases to trimming and J lost 0 bases, with 14 bases between them. The CDR3 spans 16 residues. The CDR3 is CASSRGGGSSYNEQFF. CDR3 sequence (DNA): TGTGCCAGCAGCCGAGGGGGCGGGAGCTCCTACAATGAGCAGTTCTTC.

The sample holds a few counts of this clonotype. J is TRBJ2-5 and V is TRBV25-1; TRBD1 matches 8 bases. Trimming took 2 bases from V and 5 from J; bases not matched to a gene: 4. The CDR3 covers 14 residues. Germline V lookup: CDR1 MGHDK, CDR2 SYGVNS. DNA of the CDR3: TGTGCCAGCAGTGAAGTCAGGGGGCGGGAGACCCAGTACTTC. The encoded protein is CASSEVRGRETQYF.

This clonotype was detected only a few times. The V and J genes are TRBV19 and TRBJ2-6; D is undetermined. CDR3 length: 17 residues. Germline CDR1 reads LNHDA; CDR2 reads SQIVND (reference sequence). Trimming cost V 5 bases and J 4 bases, with 18 bases left between them. The CDR3 loop is CASSSDPWRFGANVLTF. The CDR3, as DNA: TGTGCCAGTAGTTCCGACCCCTGGCGGTTCGGGGCCAACGTCCTGACTTTC.

This clonotype was observed a few times. The gene calls are TRBV13 and TRBJ2-5; 9 nucleotides line up with TRBD2. The CDR3 runs 15 residues. With V trimmed by 4 bases and J by 9 bases, 12 bases remained unmatched. Germline V gene sequence: CDR1 PRHDT, CDR2 FYEKMQ (reference sequence). The chain's CDR3 is CASSSTGTSHNSQYF. Here the CDR3 DNA reads TGTGCCAGCAGCTCAACCGGGACTAGCCATAATTCCCAGTACTTC.

This chain joins TRBV10-3 and TRBJ2-6; D ambiguous. The CDR3 loop spans 16 amino acids. The V gene's germline CDR1 is ENHRY and CDR2 SYGVKD. V was cut by 4 bases and J by 0 bases, with 10 bases left in between. The CDR3 region is CAISGTVYSGANVLTF. The CDR3, as DNA: TGTGCCATCAGTGGGACGGTTTACTCTGGGGCCAACGTCCTGACTTTC.

The gene calls are TRBV11-2 and TRBJ2-1, with D possibly matching TRBD2 (6 bases). The CDR3 is 17 residues long. Germline V gives CDR1 SGHAT, CDR2 FQNNGV. V dropped 0 bases and J dropped 2 bases, with 14 bases sitting between them. CDR3 protein: CASSLEAVGGTYNEQFF. DNA of the CDR3: TGTGCCAGCAGCTTAGAGGCGGTCGGGGGAACCTACAATGAGCAGTTCTTC.

The chain employs TRBV12-3 or TRBV12-4 and TRBJ2-6; D is uncertain. V lost 6 bases and J lost 1, with 13 bases in between. This CDR3 is built from 16 residues. CDR3 bases: TGTGCCAGCAGACCGGCTGGGGTTTCTGGGGCCAACGTCCTGACTTTC. It is translated as CASRPAGVSGANVLTF.

This clonotype showed up just a few times. The J gene is TRBJ2-6, the V gene TRBV7-9; D is undetermined. CDR3 length: 15 residues. V gave up 5 bases and J gave up 4 bases, with 12 bases separating them. Germline V gene data show CDR1 as SEHNR and CDR2 as FQNEAQ (reference sequence). The CDR3 is CASSAKWTGANVLTF. The CDR3 DNA follows: TGTGCCAGCAGCGCTAAATGGACCGGGGCCAACGTCCTGACTTTC.

In this sample, this clonotype turned up a few times. V and J are TRBV12-3 or TRBV12-4 and TRBJ2-5; TRBD2 aligns across 11 bases. V was pared by 6 bases and J by 3 bases, with 6 bases of the junction left unmatched. CDR3 length: 15 amino acids. The CDR3 DNA follows: TGTGCCAGCAGGCTCGGGACTAGCGGTAAAGAGACCCAGTACTTC. It yields the protein CASRLGTSGKETQYF.

This clonotype has more than one count but fewer than ten. The chain is built from TRBV7-8 and TRBJ1-6, with D hard to call. This CDR3 region has 15 residues. Germline CDR1 reads SGHVS; CDR2 reads FQNEAQ. Trimming cost V 2 bases and J 7 bases, with 12 bases left between them. CDR3 loop: CASSLWRGDNSPLHF. CDR3 in DNA: TGTGCCAGCAGCTTATGGCGGGGTGACAATTCACCCCTCCACTTT.

The chain carries TRBV29-1 and TRBJ2-3; the D gene is possibly TRBD1 (6 bases). The CDR3 is 15 amino acids. Germline CDR1 SQVTM, CDR2 ANQGSEA. Trimming took off 5 bases at V and 0 bases at J, with 15 bases between the two ends. In DNA form, the CDR3 reads TGCAGCGTTCCGAGGGACACTCCTAGCACAGATACGCAGTATTTT. Its protein product is CSVPRDTPSTDTQYF.

The chain joins TRBV15 to TRBJ2-3, with D possibly TRBD2 on 6 matching bases. Between the trimmed V and J ends, which lost 0 bases and 4 bases, there was a span of 14 bases. Looked up from germline, CDR1 is LNHNV and CDR2 is YYDKDF (reference sequence). CDR3 length: 16 residues. Here the CDR3 reads CATSRDRRGLADTQYF. In DNA form, the CDR3 reads TGTGCCACCAGCAGAGATAGGCGGGGTCTCGCAGATACGCAGTATTTT.

There are a few counts of this clonotype. The V and J genes are TRBV12-5 and TRBJ1-2; no firm D call. V was cut by 3 bases and J by 9 bases, with 14 bases left in between. The CDR3 extends over 13 amino acids. Germline CDR1 reads LGHNT; CDR2 reads FRNRAP. CDR3: CASGFADGARYTF. The CDR3 DNA reads as TGTGCTAGTGGTTTCGCGGACGGCGCGCGCTACACCTTC.

CDR3 sequence (DNA): TGTGCCAGCAGCCAAGGGCGGGAGGGTGACATTCAGTACTTC. Protein product: CASSQGREGDIQYF. V is TRBV3-1 and J is TRBJ2-4; the match to TRBD2 covers 9 bases. V lost 1 base to trimming and J lost 8 bases; unmatched junction nucleotides: 3. CDR1 and CDR2 (germline): LGHDT, YNNKEL (reference sequence). There are 14 residues in the CDR3.